This entry describes one T cell receptor beta chain. The data were taken from a study of cytomegalovirus exposure and HLA in healthy donors. The length of the CDR3 is 14 residues. The junction had 1 base not matched to a gene; V was cut back by 6 bases and J by 1 base. Germline lookup yields CDR1 SNHLY and CDR2 FYNNEI. The PCR made use of 60 Vbeta and 13 Jbeta primers. Profiling relied on immunoSEQ multiplex PCR, and the TCRdb table lists in-frame clones only, not all of them. The data hold roughly 160,000 clones, with 65% to 80% observed a single time. This chain uses TRBV2 with TRBJ2-3, with TRBD2 identical over 10 bases. The sequenced sample was PBMCs. This clonotype was obtained from a woman in her forties or fifties in good health and CMV-seropositive. The CDR3 DNA reads as TGTGCCAGCAGGGGGACTAGCGGCACAGATACGCAGTATTTT. Protein product: CASRGTSGTDTQYF.